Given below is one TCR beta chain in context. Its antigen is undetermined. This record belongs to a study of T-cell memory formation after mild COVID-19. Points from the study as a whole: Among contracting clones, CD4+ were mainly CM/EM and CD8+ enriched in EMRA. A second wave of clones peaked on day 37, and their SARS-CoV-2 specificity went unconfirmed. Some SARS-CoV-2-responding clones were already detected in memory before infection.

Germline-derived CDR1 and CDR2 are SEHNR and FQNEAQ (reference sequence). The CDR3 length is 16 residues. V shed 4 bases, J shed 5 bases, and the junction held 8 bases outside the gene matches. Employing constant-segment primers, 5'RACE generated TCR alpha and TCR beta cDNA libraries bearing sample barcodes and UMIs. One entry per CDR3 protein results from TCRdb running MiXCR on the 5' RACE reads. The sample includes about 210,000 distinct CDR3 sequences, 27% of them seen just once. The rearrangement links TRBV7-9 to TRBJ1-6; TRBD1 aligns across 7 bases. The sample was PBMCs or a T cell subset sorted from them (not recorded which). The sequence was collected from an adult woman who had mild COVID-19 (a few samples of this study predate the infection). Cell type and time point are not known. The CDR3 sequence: CASSSTGAVDNSPLHF. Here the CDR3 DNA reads TGTGCCAGCAGCTCCACAGGGGCGGTCGATAATTCACCCCTCCACTTT.